Presented here are 4 T cell receptor beta chains from one specimen sequenced in a study of cytotoxic CD8 clonotypes in ibrutinib-treated CLL. Assay used: immunoSEQ multiplex PCR; TCRdb lists only in-frame clones, some missing. This table has 330,000 or so clones, roughly 71% appearing once. The material was PBMCs, obtained after 36 months of ibrutinib treatment. The source is a human donor with chronic lymphocytic leukemia.

This clone was found once. The chain couples TRBV7-8 to TRBJ2-7; 9 bases agree with TRBD2. The trim removed 4 bases at V and 3 bases at J, leaving 13 bases unmatched. The CDR3 is 17 residues long. Germline V gives CDR1 SGHVS, CDR2 FQNEAQ. CDR3 protein: CASSSPRGGTSIYEQYF. The CDR3 bases are TGTGCCAGCAGCTCCCCGAGGGGGGGGACTAGCATCTACGAGCAGTACTTC.

The J gene is TRBJ1-6, the V gene TRBV27, with D hard to call. The CDR3 consists of 13 residues. Per germline, CDR1 MNHEY and CDR2 SMNVEV (reference sequence). Trimming took off 6 bases at V and 7 bases at J, with 10 bases between the two ends. Here the CDR3 DNA reads TGTGCCAGCAGCTACTTGATCAATTCACCCCTCCACTTT. This translates into CASSYLINSPLHF.

The chain recombines TRBV29-1 with TRBJ1-1; D is perhaps TRBD1 (6 bases). V lost 7 bases and J lost 1, with 13 bases in between. This CDR3 spans 13 amino acids. Germline CDR1 SQVTM, CDR2 ANQGSEA. The CDR3 DNA follows: TGCAGCGCCTTACAGGGATGGAACACTGAAGCTTTCTTT. This sequence encodes CSALQGWNTEAFF.

V usage is TRBV9 and J usage is TRBJ1-2; D call uncertain. The germline V and J ends were trimmed by 0 bases and 3 bases, with 3 bases remaining between them. Germline V lookup: CDR1 SGDLS, CDR2 YYNGEE. There are 12 residues in the CDR3. CDR3 sequence: CASSVVDYGYTF. CDR3 DNA sequence: TGTGCCAGCAGCGTAGTCGACTATGGCTACACCTTC.